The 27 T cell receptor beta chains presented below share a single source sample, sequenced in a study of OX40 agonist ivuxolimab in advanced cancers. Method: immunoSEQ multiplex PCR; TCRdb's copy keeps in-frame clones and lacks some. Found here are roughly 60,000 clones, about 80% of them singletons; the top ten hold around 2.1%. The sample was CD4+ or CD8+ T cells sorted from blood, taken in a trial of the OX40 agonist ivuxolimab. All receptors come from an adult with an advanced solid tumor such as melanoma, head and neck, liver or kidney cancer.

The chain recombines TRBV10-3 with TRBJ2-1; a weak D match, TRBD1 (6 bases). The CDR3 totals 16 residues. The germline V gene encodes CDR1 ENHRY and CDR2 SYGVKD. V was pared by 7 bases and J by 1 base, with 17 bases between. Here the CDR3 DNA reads TGTGCCATCACAGGGGCTAAGGGTGGGTCCTACAATGAGCAGTTCTTC. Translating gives CAITGAKGGSYNEQFF.

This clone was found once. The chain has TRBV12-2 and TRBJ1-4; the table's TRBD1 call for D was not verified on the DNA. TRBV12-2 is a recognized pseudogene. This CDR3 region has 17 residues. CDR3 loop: CASRLNDTGTGNEKLFF. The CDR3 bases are TGTGCAAGTCGCTTGAACGATACCGGGACAGGGAATGAAAAACTGTTTTTT.

The CDR3 sequence is CASSQADRQGTQETQYF. The CDR3 bases are TGTGCCAGCAGCCAAGCGGACCGTCAGGGCACCCAAGAGACCCAGTACTTC. This chain uses TRBV4-2 with TRBJ2-5, with a tentative D call TRBD1 (5 bases). Germline assignment: CDR1 LGHNA and CDR2 YNFKEQ. The CDR3 totals 17 residues. With 1 base removed from V and 1 base from J, the gap between germline ends came to 16 bases.

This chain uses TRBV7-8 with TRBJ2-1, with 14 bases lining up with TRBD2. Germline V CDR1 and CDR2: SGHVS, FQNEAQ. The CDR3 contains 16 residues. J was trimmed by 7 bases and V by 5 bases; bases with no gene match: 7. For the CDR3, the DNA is TGTGCCAGCAGCACTAGACTAGCGGGAGGGAGTAATGAGCAGTTCTTC. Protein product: CASSTRLAGGSNEQFF.

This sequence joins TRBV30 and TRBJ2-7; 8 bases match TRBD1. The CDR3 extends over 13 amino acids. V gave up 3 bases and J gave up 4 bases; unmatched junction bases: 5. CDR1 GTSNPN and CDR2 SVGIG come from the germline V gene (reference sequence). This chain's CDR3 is CAWRTGAGYEQYF. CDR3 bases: TGTGCCTGGAGGACAGGGGCGGGATACGAGCAGTACTTC.

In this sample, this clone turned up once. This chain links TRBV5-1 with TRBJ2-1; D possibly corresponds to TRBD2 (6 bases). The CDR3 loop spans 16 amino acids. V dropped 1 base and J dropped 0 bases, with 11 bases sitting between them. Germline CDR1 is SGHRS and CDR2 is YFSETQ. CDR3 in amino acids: CASSLIVGSSYNEQFF. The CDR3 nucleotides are TGCGCCAGCAGCTTGATAGTCGGGAGCTCCTACAATGAGCAGTTCTTC.

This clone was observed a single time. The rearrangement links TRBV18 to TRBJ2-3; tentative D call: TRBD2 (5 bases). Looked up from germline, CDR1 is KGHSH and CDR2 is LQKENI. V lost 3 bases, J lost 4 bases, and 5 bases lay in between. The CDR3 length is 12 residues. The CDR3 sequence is CASSPGADTQYF. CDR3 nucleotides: TGTGCCAGCTCACCCGGGGCAGATACGCAGTATTTT.

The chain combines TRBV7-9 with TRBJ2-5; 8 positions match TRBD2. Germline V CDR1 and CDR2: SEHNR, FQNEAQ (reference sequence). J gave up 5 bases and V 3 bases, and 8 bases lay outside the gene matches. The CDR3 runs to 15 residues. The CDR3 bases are TGTGCCAGCAGCTTCCTTAGCGGGGCTGGGGAGACCCAGTACTTC. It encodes CASSFLSGAGETQYF.

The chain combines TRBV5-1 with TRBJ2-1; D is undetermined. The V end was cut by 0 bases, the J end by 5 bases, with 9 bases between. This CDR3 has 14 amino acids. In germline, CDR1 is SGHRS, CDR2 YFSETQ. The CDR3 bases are TGCGCCAGCAGCTTGGCGCCCGCGAACAATGAGCAGTTCTTC. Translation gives CASSLAPANNEQFF.

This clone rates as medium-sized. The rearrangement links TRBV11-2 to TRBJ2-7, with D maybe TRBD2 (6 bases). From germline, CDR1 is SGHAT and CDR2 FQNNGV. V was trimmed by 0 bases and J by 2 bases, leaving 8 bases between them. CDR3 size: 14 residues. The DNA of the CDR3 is TGTGCCAGCAGCTTAGATCCGGGGGCCTACGAGCAGTACTTC. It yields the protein CASSLDPGAYEQYF.

The CDR3 sequence: CASSASGGDYGYTF. The DNA for the CDR3 is TGTGCCAGCAGTGCCTCAGGGGGGGACTATGGCTACACCTTC. The chain couples TRBV6-5 to TRBJ1-2, with 7 nucleotides matching TRBD1. The V and J ends lost 5 bases and 3 bases, in that order; junction bases with no gene match: 6. The CDR3 has 14 amino acids. Germline loops: CDR1 MNHEY, CDR2 SVGAGI.

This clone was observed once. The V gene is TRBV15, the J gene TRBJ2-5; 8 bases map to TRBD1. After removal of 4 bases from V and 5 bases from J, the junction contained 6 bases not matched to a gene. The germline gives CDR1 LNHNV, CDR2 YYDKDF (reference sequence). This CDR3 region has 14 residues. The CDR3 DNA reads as TGTGCCACCAGCATAGGACAGGGAACGGAGACCCAGTACTTC. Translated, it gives CATSIGQGTETQYF. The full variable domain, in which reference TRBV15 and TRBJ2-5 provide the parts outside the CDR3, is DAMVIQNPRYQVTQFGKPVTLSCSQTLNHNVMYWYQQKSSQAPKLLFHYYDKDFNNEADTPDNFQSRRPNTSFCFLDIRSPGLGDTAMYLCATSIGQGTETQYFGPGTRLLVL.

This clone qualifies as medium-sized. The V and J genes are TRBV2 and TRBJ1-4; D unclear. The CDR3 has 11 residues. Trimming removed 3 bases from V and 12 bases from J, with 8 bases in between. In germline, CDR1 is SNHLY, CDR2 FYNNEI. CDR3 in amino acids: CASSDLGELFF. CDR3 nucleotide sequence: TGTGCCAGCAGTGATCTTGGGGAACTGTTTTTT.

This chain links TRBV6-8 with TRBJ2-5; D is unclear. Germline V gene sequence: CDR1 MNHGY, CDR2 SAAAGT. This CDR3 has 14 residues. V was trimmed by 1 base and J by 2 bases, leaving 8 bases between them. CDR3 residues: CASSYYSRQETQYF. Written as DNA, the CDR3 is TGTGCCAGCAGTTACTATAGTCGTCAAGAGACCCAGTACTTC.

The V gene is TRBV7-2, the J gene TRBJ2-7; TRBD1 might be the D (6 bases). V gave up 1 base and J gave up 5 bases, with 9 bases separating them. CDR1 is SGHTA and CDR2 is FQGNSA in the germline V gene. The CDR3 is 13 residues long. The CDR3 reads CASSLVSGDEQYF. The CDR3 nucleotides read TGTGCCAGCAGCTTAGTGTCAGGGGACGAGCAGTACTTC.

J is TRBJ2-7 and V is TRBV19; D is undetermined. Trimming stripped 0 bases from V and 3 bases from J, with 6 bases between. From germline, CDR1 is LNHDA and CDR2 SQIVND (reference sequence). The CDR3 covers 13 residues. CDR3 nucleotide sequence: TGTGCCAGTAGTATAGACAGATACTACGAGCAGTACTTC. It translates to CASSIDRYYEQYF.

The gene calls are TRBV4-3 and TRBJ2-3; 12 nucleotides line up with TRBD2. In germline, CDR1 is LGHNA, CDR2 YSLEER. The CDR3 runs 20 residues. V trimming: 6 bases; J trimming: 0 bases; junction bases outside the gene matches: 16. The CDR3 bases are TGCGCCAGCAGTCAGAGGGGACCGGGACTAGCGGGTGCTAGCACAGATACGCAGTATTTT. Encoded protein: CASSQRGPGLAGASTDTQYF.

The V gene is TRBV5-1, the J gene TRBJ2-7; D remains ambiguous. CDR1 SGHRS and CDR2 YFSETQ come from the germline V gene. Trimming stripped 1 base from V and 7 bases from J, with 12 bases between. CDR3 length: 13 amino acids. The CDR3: CASSLNGREEQYF. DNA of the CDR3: TGCGCCAGCAGCTTGAACGGCCGTGAGGAGCAGTACTTC. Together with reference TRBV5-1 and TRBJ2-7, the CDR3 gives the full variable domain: KAGVTQTPRYLIKTRGQQVTLSCSPISGHRSVSWYQQTPGQGLQFLFEYFSETQRNKGNFPGRFSGRQFSNSRSEMNVSTLELGDSALYLCASSLNGREEQYFGPGTRLTVT.

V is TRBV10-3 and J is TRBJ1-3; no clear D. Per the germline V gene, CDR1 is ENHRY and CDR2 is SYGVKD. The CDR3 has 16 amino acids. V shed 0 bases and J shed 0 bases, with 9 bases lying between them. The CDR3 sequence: CAISESGGISGNTIYF. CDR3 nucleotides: TGTGCCATCAGTGAGTCTGGAGGAATCTCTGGAAACACCATATATTTT.

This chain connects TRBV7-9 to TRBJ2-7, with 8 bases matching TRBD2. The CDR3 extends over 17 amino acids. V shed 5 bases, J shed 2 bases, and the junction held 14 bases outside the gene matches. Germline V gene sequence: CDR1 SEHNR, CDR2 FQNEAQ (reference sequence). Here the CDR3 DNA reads TGTGCCAGCAGCCATAGCGGGACGAACGAATTTCCCTACGAGCAGTACTTC. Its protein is CASSHSGTNEFPYEQYF.

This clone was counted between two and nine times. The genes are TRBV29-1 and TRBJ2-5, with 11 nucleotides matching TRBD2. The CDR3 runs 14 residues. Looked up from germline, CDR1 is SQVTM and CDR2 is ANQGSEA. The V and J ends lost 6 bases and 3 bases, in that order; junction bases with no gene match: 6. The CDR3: CSVPKGLAEETQYF. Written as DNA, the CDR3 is TGCAGCGTACCTAAGGGACTAGCGGAAGAGACCCAGTACTTC.

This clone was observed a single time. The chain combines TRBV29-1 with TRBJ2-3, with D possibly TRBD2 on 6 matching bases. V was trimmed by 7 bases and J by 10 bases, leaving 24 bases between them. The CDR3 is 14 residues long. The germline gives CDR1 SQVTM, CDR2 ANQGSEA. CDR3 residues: CSAPRPGPRDAQYF. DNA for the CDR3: TGCAGCGCCCCTCGACCGGGACCGCGGGACGCGCAGTATTTT.

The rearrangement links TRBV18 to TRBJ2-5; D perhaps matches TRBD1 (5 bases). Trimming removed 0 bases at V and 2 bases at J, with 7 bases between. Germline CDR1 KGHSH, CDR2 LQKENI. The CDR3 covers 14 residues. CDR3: CASSPPSGQETQYF. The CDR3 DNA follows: TGTGCCAGCTCACCACCGTCAGGGCAAGAGACCCAGTACTTC.

The chain's CDR3 is CALKSGASSYNSPLHF. The CDR3 DNA reads TGTGCCCTCAAAAGCGGGGCGAGCTCCTATAATTCACCCCTCCACTTT. The chain is built from TRBV2 and TRBJ1-6, with D perhaps matching TRBD1 (5 bases). Germline CDR1 and CDR2: SNHLY and FYNNEI. The CDR3 loop spans 16 amino acids. Trimming took off 11 bases at V and 0 bases at J, with 17 bases between the two ends.

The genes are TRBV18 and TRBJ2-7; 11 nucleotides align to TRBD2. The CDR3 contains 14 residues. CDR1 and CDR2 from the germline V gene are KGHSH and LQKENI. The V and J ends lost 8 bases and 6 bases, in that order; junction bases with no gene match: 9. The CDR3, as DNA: TGTGCCAGCACGGCCGGGACTAGCGGTTCCGAGCAGTACTTC. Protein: CASTAGTSGSEQYF.

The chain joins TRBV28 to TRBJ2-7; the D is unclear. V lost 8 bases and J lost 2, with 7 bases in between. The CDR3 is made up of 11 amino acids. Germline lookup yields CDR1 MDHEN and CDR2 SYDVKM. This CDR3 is CASLSAYEQYF. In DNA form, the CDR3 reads TGTGCCAGCCTGAGCGCCTACGAGCAGTACTTC.

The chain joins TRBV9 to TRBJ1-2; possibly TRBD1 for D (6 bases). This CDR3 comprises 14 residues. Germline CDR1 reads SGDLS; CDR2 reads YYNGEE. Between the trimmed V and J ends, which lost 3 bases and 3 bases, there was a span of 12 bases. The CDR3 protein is CASSEGVSYYGYTF. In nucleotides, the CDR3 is TGTGCCAGCAGCGAGGGGGTCAGCTACTATGGCTACACCTTC. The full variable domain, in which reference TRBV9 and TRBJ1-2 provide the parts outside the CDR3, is DSGVTQTPKHLITATGQRVTLRCSPRSGDLSVYWYQQSLDQGLQFLIQYYNGEERAKGNILERFSAQQFPDLHSELNLSSLELGDSALYFCASSEGVSYYGYTFGSGTRLTVV.